This T cell receptor (beta chain) appears in the sequencing data of a study of cytomegalovirus exposure and HLA in healthy donors (dated by TCRdb to the late 2010s). General notes on the study: An earlier analysis of 587 of the donors reported roughly 270 Gb of sequence data and 117 million unique TCR beta sequences from approximately 180 million T cells. An early release covering around 630 HLA-typed donors comprised approximately 300 gigabases of sequencing data and tens of millions of unique TCR sequences. The genetic ancestry cluster associated with self-reported Caucasian donors included 65% to 90% of the 350 to 500 genotyped donors. The study aimed to test whether signatures of past pathogen exposure could be identified by cataloging public T cell receptors. The study used immunosequencing to profile the T cell repertoires of 600 to 850 subjects and linked those repertoires to cytomegalovirus serostatus. Along with the approximately 670-subject first cohort, a separate validation cohort of more than 90 different subjects was used. To predict cytomegalovirus infection status, the study combined high-throughput TCR immunosequencing, statistical association of individual TCRs with disease status, and machine learning. A later analysis re-analyzed previously published TCR beta repertoires from 600 to 850 donors and added high-resolution HLA genotyping to study TCR occurrence patterns. Rather than drawing on any new phenotypic data, the later analysis identified candidate immune exposures from TCR beta sequences and the way those sequences occurred across donors. To decide whether each TCR beta V gene segment behaved as functional or pseudogenic, an earlier analysis of some 600 of the donors relied on high-throughput TCR beta sequencing. Donor age, sex, ethnicity and CMV serostatus were collected together with the repertoire data. Genome-wide SNP genotypes for about three fifths of the 666 donors were used in a later genetic analysis, which treated that subset as a discovery cohort. Every repertoire in the discovery cohort had been generated on one and the same sequencing platform. HLA typing included class I and class II loci at four-digit resolution. The number of typed donors differed by locus: 629-630 for A, B, C, DRB1 and DQB1; some 500 for DQA1; about 600 for DPA1; and roughly 450 for DPB1. Four or five DR-DQ haplotypes were handled as single units for association and clustering because linkage in the cohort was strong. Across around 400 genotyped donors of the cohort, an average of about 240,000 unique TCR beta nucleotide sequences per donor were sequenced, and approximately 17% of those sequences were non-productive.

Spanning cysteine to phenylalanine, the CDR3 consists of 19 amino acids. The only DNA kept is the CDR3, 57 bases in frame from the first base. The germline V and J ends show losses of 8 bases and 2 bases respectively, and no gene match explains 16 bases of the junction. From a lookup of the germline V gene (reference sequence), CDR1 and CDR2 are MNHEY and SMNVEV. Overall study outcomes, separate from this receptor: Assigning TCR associations to individual alleles was difficult when HLA alleles, especially DR and DQ, strongly co-occurred. Sequencing depth was assumed to be roughly uniform across donors in the presence/absence analyses, though that assumption may not hold. For the cohort, immune exposure information was limited to CMV serostatus. The cohort was sequenced for TCR beta chains only, and without alpha or paired-chain data the features that could be detected were limited. V-gene and J-gene trimming of TCR beta chains was associated with a missense DCLRE1C variant in a later genetic analysis, and the association was replicated in an independent cohort. Some IMGT-functional V segments, including TRBV6-2 and TRBV6-3, could not be distinguished by the 87-base-pair reads and were therefore excluded. A later analysis found that most CMV-associated TCR beta chains appeared HLA-restricted, with HLA associations seemingly driven largely by CMV exposure. A few of the identified cytomegalovirus-associated TCR beta chains were confirmed in vitro to be specific for cytomegalovirus antigens. Because HLA typing was unavailable for some donors at each locus, only the typed subset was used in association tests. An earlier analysis of approximately 530 of the donors showed that most TCR beta V segments appeared in productive rearrangements either about 87% or about 30% of the time, which broadly matched IMGT annotations. Correlated functional status among segregating V segments might be attributable to linkage disequilibrium, but an unknown experimental factor could not be ruled out. According to a later analysis, parvovirus B19, influenza, CMV and Epstein-Barr virus appeared linked to several top co-occurrence clusters. A cluster of highly shared sequence variants was judged likely to represent a technical artifact of the sequencing pipeline. According to a later analysis, TCR association rates differed among HLA loci, with DRB1 alleles showing the most associated TCRs and HLA-C alleles showing the fewest. About 15 rarely observed V segments, including chromosome 9 orphons, were excluded from the earlier analysis of approximately 500 of the donors because counts were too low. A later analysis found that HLA-associated TCR beta chains were more clonally expanded and had lower generation probabilities than equally common non-associated chains. A total of about 180 TCR beta chains were listed by the study as associated with cytomegalovirus. A further reported finding was that TCR beta sequences accurately predicted the HLA-A and HLA-B alleles for most subjects in the first cohort. Across donors, most TCR sequences were observed very rarely, whereas some public TCRs were present in many individuals. According to a later genetic analysis, donors in an Asian-associated ancestry cluster had fewer N-insertions in productive TCRs than the approximately 700-donor mean. A later analysis associated approximately 17,000 TCR beta sequences with specific HLA alleles at a false discovery rate of 0.05. Cytomegalovirus status was reported to be diagnosed by the classifier with high specificity and sensitivity in both the original and validation cohorts. The authors suggested that the approach could potentially be generalized to other disease states and immunological phenotypes.

The cohort was made up of about 670 healthy bone marrow donors. At the time of sampling, all cohort members were nominally healthy, though unrecorded immune exposures were likely present. The donor was CMV seronegative and was included in the group of several hundred seronegative cohort members. A peripheral blood sample was collected from each donor, and TCR beta sequencing was performed on peripheral blood mononuclear cells. Genomic DNA extraction from the blood cell samples was performed with the Qiagen DNeasy Blood Extraction Kit. Libraries were prepared through the immunoSEQ multiplex PCR assay. A mixture of 60 forward primers for TCR Vbeta segments and 13 reverse primers for TCR Jbeta segments was used in the multiplex PCR. The CDR3 region of rearranged TCR beta genes was amplified from genomic DNA by a multiplex PCR assay. On the Illumina HiSeq System, the amplified TCR beta libraries were sequenced as 87-base-pair reads. The paper's data handling went like this. A later analysis counted some 80 million unique TCR beta chains across the 666 repertoires, and about 10 million of these chains were shared by at least two donors. A nearest-neighbor algorithm error-corrected the raw reads and collapsed the reads into unique sequences, merging closely related sequences to remove PCR and sequencing errors. To assign V, D and J gene segments, CDR3 sequences were aligned to IMGT reference sequences. For a sequence to be retained, a match of at least six nucleotides was required to both a V gene segment and a J gene segment. Rearrangements were called productive when the CDR3 lacked stop codons and stayed in frame with V and J; all others were non-productive. Following IMGT convention, CDR3 was defined as the stretch from the second conserved V-encoded cysteine to the conserved J-encoded phenylalanine. In an earlier analysis of around 570 of the donors, sequences lacking an unambiguous match to a single V gene segment were excluded. An earlier analysis of under 750 of the donors called V segments functional above 56.7% productive rearrangements and segregating when the between-donor standard deviation exceeded 5%. A statistical classification framework was built for diagnosing cytomegalovirus status from the catalog of TCR beta chain sequences. V and J gene assignment, in a later analysis, came from comparing TCR nucleotide sequences with IMGT/GENE-DB human TR gene sequences. Using the TCRdist pipeline, a later analysis assigned CDR3 sequences along with most-parsimonious VDJ recombination scenarios. In a later analysis, each TCR beta chain was defined by its CDR3 amino acid sequence together with its V-gene family, and reads lacking a unique V-gene family were excluded. In a later analysis, around 650 highly shared, low-generation-probability nucleotide sequences were removed to address suspected cross-contamination and a sequencing artifact. For each public chain, a later analysis derived a clonal expansion index from normalized ranks of inferred template counts within each repertoire. In a later analysis, generation probabilities were computed using a VDJ recombination model fitted to out-of-frame rearrangements, and the results were checked against IGoR. Hypergeometric tests were used in a later analysis to score TCR-TCR, TCR-HLA and TCR-CMV co-occurrence, with a repertoire-size bias correction applied to the TCR pairs. False discovery rates were estimated in a later analysis by permuting HLA or CMV assignments 20 times. In a later analysis, co-occurring TCRs were grouped with DBSCAN, and TCRdist sequence similarity was added when clustering was performed within HLA-allele-positive subsets. Co-occurrence clustering excluded repertoires with fewer than 30,000 or more than 120,000 public chains, plus five with anomalous nucleotide sharing. TCRdb retrieved this table from immuneACCESS and kept in-frame rearrangements only. Not all clones are present; in checked studies, unresolved V genes account for under half, and no reason is known for the remainder. The V and J calls and clone size were taken over from that table, and D and trimming were inferred from the DNA. This sample lists some 130,000 clones; around 9.7% were detected once. The ten largest clones capture roughly 1.9% of the sample.

As concerns this clone: The clone's antigen remains unknown. The input lacks base qualities; no much larger clone sits a single base away.

This receptor chain uses TRBV27 and TRBJ2-4, with TRBD1 matching 12 junction bases. This TCR was sampled from a man aged 50 to 60 in good health and CMV-seronegative. The source material was PBMCs. The base sequence is TGTGCCAGCGCGCAGACCGGGACAGGGGGCTCGGTATCCAAAAACATTCAGTACTTC. Translated, it reads CASAQTGTGGSVSKNIQYF.